A single sample gave rise to the 27 T cell receptor beta chains below, sequenced in a study of cytomegalovirus exposure and HLA in healthy donors. The PCR ran on 60 Vbeta and 13 Jbeta primers. Produced via immunoSEQ multiplex PCR; TCRdb's table is partial and in-frame only. The sample yields 95,000 to 150,000 clones, more than 60% seen once. The sample consisted of PBMCs. These receptors originate from a woman between 40 and 50 years old in good health and CMV-seropositive.

The rearrangement uses TRBV29-1 and TRBJ2-4; D not certain. V lost 6 bases and J lost 7, with 16 bases in between. Germline values: CDR1 SQVTM, CDR2 ANQGSEA. This CDR3 region has 13 residues. Here the CDR3 reads CSVLGAGSNIQYF. The CDR3 nucleotides are TGCAGCGTCCTGGGTGCAGGTTCGAACATTCAGTACTTC.

Notes on this clone: An end of the junction does not agree with germline; a read error may underlie this. Other DNA sequences from this sample encode an identical CDR3 as well. The V gene is TRBV18, the J gene TRBJ1-5, with D maybe TRBD1 (6 bases). There are 15 residues in the CDR3. CDR1 is KGHSH, CDR2 LQKENI, per germline. Written as DNA, the CDR3 is TGTGCCAGCTCACCAACAGGGTCGTCCAATCAGCCTCAGCATTTT. Amino acid sequence: CASSPTGSSNQPQHF.

The V and J genes are TRBV10-3 and TRBJ2-4; a possible D gene is TRBD2 (5 bases). The V gene lost 0 bases and the J gene lost 3 bases, with 9 bases spanning the gap. The CDR3 has 15 residues. Germline CDR1 reads ENHRY; CDR2 reads SYGVKD. The DNA of the CDR3 is TGTGCCATCAGTGAGTCGCGAGGGTACAAAAACATTCAGTACTTC. As protein: CAISESRGYKNIQYF.

V is TRBV5-1 and J is TRBJ2-3; a weak D match, TRBD2 (6 bases). Trimming stripped 4 bases from V and 6 bases from J, with 18 bases between. Germline V gene sequence: CDR1 SGHRS, CDR2 YFSETQ. The CDR3 is 15 amino acids. DNA for the CDR3: TGCGCCAGCAGCCGACTAGATCAGTTAACGGATACGCAGTATTTT. Its protein is CASSRLDQLTDTQYF.

The chain recombines TRBV7-9 with TRBJ1-6; 9 nucleotides line up with TRBD1. There are 15 residues in the CDR3. The germline V gene has CDR1 SEHNR and CDR2 FQNEAQ (reference sequence). V gave up 3 bases and J gave up 5 bases; unmatched junction bases: 2. The DNA for the CDR3 is TGTGCCAGCAGCTTCAGACAGGGGGATAATTCACCCCTCCACTTT. Translation: CASSFRQGDNSPLHF.

This clone was picked up a small number of times. V gene TRBV30 combines with J gene TRBJ2-7; 7 positions agree with TRBD2. Trimming took 3 bases from V and 4 from J; bases not matched to a gene: 0. Per the germline V gene, CDR1 is GTSNPN and CDR2 is SVGIG (reference sequence). This CDR3 contains 11 residues. CDR3 loop: CAWRREYEQYF. CDR3 sequence (DNA): TGTGCCTGGAGGCGGGAGTACGAGCAGTACTTC.

CDR3 loop: CASSQVHGGRAADTQYF. The DNA for the CDR3 is TGTGCCAGCAGCCAAGTCCATGGCGGGAGGGCCGCAGATACGCAGTATTTT. The chain links TRBV4-2 to TRBJ2-3, with 9 nucleotides matching TRBD2. The trim removed 1 base at V and 4 bases at J, leaving 9 bases unmatched. The CDR3 has 17 amino acids. Looked up from germline, CDR1 is LGHNA and CDR2 is YNFKEQ.

CDR3 bases: TGTGCCATCAGTGAACTAACAGGGGGCACCGGGGAGCTGTTTTTT. Its protein product is CAISELTGGTGELFF. The genes are TRBV10-3 and TRBJ2-2, with TRBD1 matching over 8 bases. The CDR3 has 15 residues. Trimming took 3 bases from V and 4 from J; bases not matched to a gene: 4. The germline V gene has CDR1 ENHRY and CDR2 SYGVKD.

The V gene is TRBV15, the J gene TRBJ2-7, with TRBD2 as a possible D gene (5 bases). CDR1 and CDR2 (germline): LNHNV, YYDKDF (reference sequence). V was pared by 0 bases and J by 5 bases, with 8 bases between. The CDR3 runs 13 residues. The CDR3 DNA reads as TGTGCCACCAGCAGAGATCGGGGTCACGAGCAGTACTTC. This sequence encodes CATSRDRGHEQYF.

V and J are TRBV27 and TRBJ1-6; weak D call: TRBD1 (6 bases). This CDR3 region has 15 residues. V was clipped by 1 base and J by 7 bases, with 11 bases between them. The V gene's germline CDR1 is MNHEY and CDR2 SMNVEV (reference sequence). The CDR3 loop reads CASSLFTGPNSPLHF. The CDR3 DNA reads TGTGCCAGCAGTTTATTTACAGGGCCGAATTCACCCCTCCACTTT.

This clone was detected only once. CDR3 sequence reads: CSVETRVNTGELFF. The CDR3 DNA is TGCAGCGTTGAGACCCGGGTCAACACCGGGGAGCTGTTTTTT. The chain combines TRBV29-1 with TRBJ2-2; D not certain. The germline CDR1 and CDR2 sequences are SQVTM and ANQGSEA. V was cut by 3 bases and J by 2 bases, with 10 bases left in between. The CDR3 is 14 residues long.

This clone was seen once. The V gene is TRBV5-1, the J gene TRBJ2-1; D is possibly TRBD2 (5 bases). Trimming removed 4 bases from V and 3 bases from J, with 17 bases in between. The germline CDR1 and CDR2 sequences are SGHRS and YFSETQ. This CDR3 comprises 16 residues. The CDR3 reads CASSTRASSFYNEQFF. The DNA of the CDR3 is TGCGCCAGCAGCACCCGGGCCTCTAGCTTCTACAATGAGCAGTTCTTC.

The chain links TRBV5-1 to TRBJ1-5, with no clear D. The CDR3 spans 13 residues. Germline V gene data show CDR1 as SGHRS and CDR2 as YFSETQ. The V end lost 4 bases, the J end lost 2 bases, and 7 bases lay between the germline ends. This chain's CDR3 is CASSEVGNQPQHF. The CDR3 DNA follows: TGCGCCAGCAGCGAGGTGGGCAATCAGCCCCAGCATTTT.

The genes are TRBV18 and TRBJ2-1; 8 bases map to TRBD2. J gave up 4 bases and V 4 bases, and 6 bases lay outside the gene matches. Germline lookup yields CDR1 KGHSH and CDR2 LQKENI. The CDR3 length is 15 residues. CDR3 in DNA: TGTGCCAGCTCACTTAGCGGGAATTTGTACAATGAGCAGTTCTTC. Translation: CASSLSGNLYNEQFF.

The chain recombines TRBV7-6 with TRBJ1-2, with D possibly being TRBD1 (6 bases). V lost 5 bases and J 8 bases, leaving 15 bases between the germline ends. There are 13 residues in the CDR3. CDR1 SGHVS and CDR2 FNYEAQ come from the germline V gene. This CDR3 is CASSPTQGQGYTF. As DNA, the CDR3 is TGTGCCAGCAGCCCAACACAGGGTCAGGGCTACACCTTC. The full variable domain, in which reference TRBV7-6 and TRBJ1-2 provide the parts outside the CDR3, is GAGVSQSPRYKVTKRGQDVALRCDPISGHVSLYWYRQALGQGPEFLTYFNYEAQQDKSGLPNDRFSAERPEGSISTLTIQRTEQRDSAMYRCASSPTQGQGYTFGSGTRLTVV.

In nucleotides, the CDR3 is TGTGCCAGCAGCCCCCGGCGGGTGGCAGATACGCAGTATTTT. The encoded protein is CASSPRRVADTQYF. The genes are TRBV7-8 and TRBJ2-3; D may be TRBD2 (5 bases). Germline lookup yields CDR1 SGHVS and CDR2 FQNEAQ. The CDR3 runs 14 residues. Trimming shortened V by 5 bases and J by 4 bases, and 13 bases separated the two germline ends. Together with reference TRBV7-8 and TRBJ2-3, the CDR3 gives the full variable domain: GAGVSQSPRYKVAKRGQDVALRCDPISGHVSLFWYQQALGQGPEFLTYFQNEAQLDKSGLPSDRFFAERPEGSVSTLKIQRTQQEDSAVYLCASSPRRVADTQYFGPGTRLTVL.

The CDR3 DNA reads TGTGCCAGCAGCTTAGAGGCGGGAGCAGGAAACACCATATATTTT. Translated, it gives CASSLEAGAGNTIYF. This sequence joins TRBV7-9 and TRBJ1-3; no reliable D call. The CDR3 is made up of 15 amino acids. Trimming stripped 1 base from V and 4 bases from J, with 11 bases between. CDR1 is SEHNR and CDR2 is FQNEAQ in the germline V gene (reference sequence).

V usage is TRBV5-1 and J usage is TRBJ2-5; TRBD1 agrees at 9 bases. The DNA matches TRBJ2-7 better at its end, which makes the J call doubtful. The CDR3 is made up of 15 amino acids. CDR1 is SGHRS and CDR2 is YFSETQ in the germline V gene. The CDR3 nucleotides read TGCGCCAGCAGCGCCGGGACAGGGAAGTCCTACGAGCAGTACTTC. The encoded protein is CASSAGTGKSYEQYF.

The rearrangement uses TRBV29-1 and TRBJ1-1, with D uncertain. Germline CDR1 reads SQVTM; CDR2 reads ANQGSEA. V was trimmed by 4 bases and J by 10 bases, leaving 10 bases between them. This CDR3 has 10 amino acids. The CDR3: CSVVAGGAFF. CDR3 DNA: TGCAGCGTTGTGGCCGGAGGAGCTTTCTTT.

This rearrangement joins TRBV18 to TRBJ2-1, with unresolved D. This CDR3 is 12 amino acids long. V was clipped by 0 bases and J by 7 bases, with 4 bases between them. CDR1 is KGHSH and CDR2 is LQKENI in the germline V gene. The CDR3 nucleotides are TGTGCCAGCTCACCACCGTATAATGAGCAGTTCTTC. It codes for CASSPPYNEQFF.

The chain combines TRBV4-2 with TRBJ1-2; 9 bases match TRBD1. Germline CDR1 and CDR2: LGHNA and YNFKEQ. J lost 8 bases, V lost 1 base, and 8 bases had no gene match. There are 15 residues in the CDR3. CDR3 coding DNA: TGTGCCAGCAGCCAAGGGGACAGGGAATTCGGCGGCTACACCTTC. Translating it yields CASSQGDREFGGYTF.

V is TRBV27 and J is TRBJ2-1; 9 bases agree with TRBD2. The CDR3 loop spans 17 amino acids. CDR1 is MNHEY, CDR2 SMNVEV, per germline (reference sequence). Germline trimming cut 3 bases from V and 5 bases from J; bases unmatched to any gene: 11. As DNA, the CDR3 is TGTGCCAGCAGTTTGCTTCTCCTAGCGGGGCCGGACAATGAGCAGTTCTTC. It yields the protein CASSLLLLAGPDNEQFF.

There are a few counts of this clone. The DNA of the CDR3 is TGTGCCAGCAGGCGGGGGAGCAATCAGCCCCAGCATTTT. This encodes CASRRGSNQPQHF. This sequence joins TRBV6-1 and TRBJ1-5, with a possible D match to TRBD1 (5 bases). V was pared by 6 bases and J by 1 base, with 7 bases between. CDR1 and CDR2 from the germline V gene are MNHNS and SASEGT. This CDR3 comprises 13 residues.

The chain carries TRBV5-1 and TRBJ2-7; no clear D gene. Trimming removed 0 bases from V and 2 bases from J, with 6 bases in between. Per the germline V gene, CDR1 is SGHRS and CDR2 is YFSETQ. The CDR3 is 13 amino acids. CDR3 residues: CASSLEAAYEQYF. For the CDR3, the DNA is TGCGCCAGCAGCTTGGAGGCGGCCTACGAGCAGTACTTC.

The V and J genes are TRBV27 and TRBJ2-7, with 8 nucleotides matching TRBD1. J lost 0 bases, V lost 2 bases, and 3 bases had no gene match. The germline V gene has CDR1 MNHEY and CDR2 SMNVEV (reference sequence). The CDR3 covers 15 residues. The CDR3 loop reads CASSLRQGASYEQYF. CDR3 nucleotides: TGTGCCAGCAGTTTAAGGCAGGGGGCCTCCTACGAGCAGTACTTC.

V is TRBV19 and J is TRBJ1-5, with a tentative D call TRBD1 (5 bases). The CDR3 consists of 13 residues. V dropped 4 bases and J dropped 2 bases, with 6 bases sitting between them. Germline assignment: CDR1 LNHDA and CDR2 SQIVND (reference sequence). The CDR3 region is CASSKQGNQPQHF. As DNA, the CDR3 is TGTGCCAGTAGTAAACAGGGCAATCAGCCCCAGCATTTT.

The CDR3 bases are TGTGCCAGCAGCTCGAGGGTGGGACTAGGAATGAGTGATGAGCAGTTCTTC. Residues: CASSSRVGLGMSDEQFF. J is TRBJ2-1 and V is TRBV5-5; 8 positions match TRBD2. The CDR3 runs to 17 residues. V was pared by 3 bases and J by 8 bases, with 16 bases of the junction left unmatched. Germline-derived CDR1 and CDR2 are SGHKS and YYEKEE (reference sequence).